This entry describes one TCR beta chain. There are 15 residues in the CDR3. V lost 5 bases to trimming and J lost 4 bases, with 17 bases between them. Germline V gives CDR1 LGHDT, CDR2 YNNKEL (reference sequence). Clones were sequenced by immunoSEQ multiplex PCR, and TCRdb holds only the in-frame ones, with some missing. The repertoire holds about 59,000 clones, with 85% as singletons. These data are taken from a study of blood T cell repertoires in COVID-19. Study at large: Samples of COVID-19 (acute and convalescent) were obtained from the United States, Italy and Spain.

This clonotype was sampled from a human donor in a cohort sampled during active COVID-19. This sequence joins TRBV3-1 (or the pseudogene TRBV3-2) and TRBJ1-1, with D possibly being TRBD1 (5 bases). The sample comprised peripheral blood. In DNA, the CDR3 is TGTGCCAGCAGCTATCTAGGGGCGACGGGCACTGAAGCTTTCTTT. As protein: CASSYLGATGTEAFF.